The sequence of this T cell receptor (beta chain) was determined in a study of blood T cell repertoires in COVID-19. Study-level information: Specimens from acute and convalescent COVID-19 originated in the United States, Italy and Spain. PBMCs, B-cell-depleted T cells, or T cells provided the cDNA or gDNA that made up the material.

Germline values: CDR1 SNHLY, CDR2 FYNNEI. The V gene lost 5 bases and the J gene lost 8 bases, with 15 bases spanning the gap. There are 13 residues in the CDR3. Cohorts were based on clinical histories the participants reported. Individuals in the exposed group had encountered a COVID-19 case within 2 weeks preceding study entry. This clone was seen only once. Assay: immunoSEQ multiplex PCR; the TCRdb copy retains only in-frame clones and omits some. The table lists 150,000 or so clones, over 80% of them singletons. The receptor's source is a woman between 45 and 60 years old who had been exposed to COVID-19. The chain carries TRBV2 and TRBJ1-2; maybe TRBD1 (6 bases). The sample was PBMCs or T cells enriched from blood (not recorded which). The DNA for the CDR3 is TGTGCCAGCAGTTTCAGGGGAATGCGGGGCTACACCTTC. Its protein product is CASSFRGMRGYTF. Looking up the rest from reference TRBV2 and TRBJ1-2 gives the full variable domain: EPEVTQTPSHQVTQMGQEVILRCVPISNHLYFYWYRQILGQKVEFLVSFYNNEISEKSEIFDDQFSVERPDGSNFTLKIRSTKLEDSAMYFCASSFRGMRGYTFGSGTRLTVV.